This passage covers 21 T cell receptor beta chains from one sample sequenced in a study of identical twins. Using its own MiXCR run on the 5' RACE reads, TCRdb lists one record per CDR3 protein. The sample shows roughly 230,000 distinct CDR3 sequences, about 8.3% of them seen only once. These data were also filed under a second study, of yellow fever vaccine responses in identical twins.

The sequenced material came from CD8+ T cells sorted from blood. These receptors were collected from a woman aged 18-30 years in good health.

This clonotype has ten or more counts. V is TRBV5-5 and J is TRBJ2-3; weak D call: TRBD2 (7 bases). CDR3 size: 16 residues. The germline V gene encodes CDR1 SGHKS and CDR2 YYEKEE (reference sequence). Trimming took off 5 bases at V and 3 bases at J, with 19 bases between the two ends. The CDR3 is CASRRGSGGRTDTQYF. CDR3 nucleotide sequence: TGTGCCAGCAGGAGGGGGTCGGGAGGCCGAACAGATACGCAGTATTTT.

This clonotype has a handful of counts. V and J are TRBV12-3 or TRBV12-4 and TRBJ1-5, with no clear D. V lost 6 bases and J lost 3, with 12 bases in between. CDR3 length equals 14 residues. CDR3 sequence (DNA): TGTGCCAGCAGCTCGGACGGTAACAATCAGCCCCAGCATTTT. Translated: CASSSDGNNQPQHF.

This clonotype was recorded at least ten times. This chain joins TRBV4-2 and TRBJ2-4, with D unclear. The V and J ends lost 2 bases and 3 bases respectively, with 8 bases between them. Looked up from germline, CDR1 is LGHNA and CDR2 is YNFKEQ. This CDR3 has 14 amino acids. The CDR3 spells CASSQPAIKNIQYF. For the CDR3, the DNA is TGTGCCAGCAGCCAACCGGCAATCAAAAACATTCAGTACTTC.

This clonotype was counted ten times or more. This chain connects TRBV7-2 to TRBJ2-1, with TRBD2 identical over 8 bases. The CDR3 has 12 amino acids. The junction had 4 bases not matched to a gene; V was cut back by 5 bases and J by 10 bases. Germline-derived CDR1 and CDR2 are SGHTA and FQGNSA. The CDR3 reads CASSLRTSEQFF. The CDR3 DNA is TGTGCCAGCAGCCTAAGGACTAGCGAGCAGTTCTTC. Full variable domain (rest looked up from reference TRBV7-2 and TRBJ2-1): GAGVSQSPSNKVTEKGKDVELRCDPISGHTALYWYRQSLGQGLEFLIYFQGNSAPDKSGLPSDRFSAERTGGSVSTLTIQRTQQEDSAVYLCASSLRTSEQFFGPGTRLTVL.

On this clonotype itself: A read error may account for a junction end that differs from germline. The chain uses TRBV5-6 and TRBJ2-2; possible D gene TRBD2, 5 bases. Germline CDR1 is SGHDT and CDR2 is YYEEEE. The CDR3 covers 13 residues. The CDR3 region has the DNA TGTGCCAGCAGCCCGGGGAACACCTGGGAGCTGTTTTTT. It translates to CASSPGNTWELFF. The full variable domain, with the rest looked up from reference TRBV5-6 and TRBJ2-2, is DAGVTQSPTHLIKTRGQQVTLRCSPKSGHDTVSWYQQALGQGPQFIFQYYEEEERQRGNFPDRFSGHQFPNYSSELNVNALLLGDSALYLCASSPGNTWELFFGEGSRLTVL.

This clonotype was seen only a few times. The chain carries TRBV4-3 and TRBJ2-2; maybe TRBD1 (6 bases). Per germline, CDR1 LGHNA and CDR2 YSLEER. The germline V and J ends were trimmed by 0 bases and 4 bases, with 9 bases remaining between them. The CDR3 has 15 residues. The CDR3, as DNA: TGCGCCAGCAGCCAAGAGACAGGACCCACCGGGGAGCTGTTTTTT. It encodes CASSQETGPTGELFF.

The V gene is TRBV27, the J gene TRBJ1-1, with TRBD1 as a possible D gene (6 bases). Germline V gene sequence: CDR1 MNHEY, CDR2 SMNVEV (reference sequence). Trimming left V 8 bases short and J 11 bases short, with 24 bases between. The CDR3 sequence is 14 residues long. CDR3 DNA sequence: TGTGCCAGCCTAGGCAACACAGGGACCCGAAGCGCTTTCTTT. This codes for CASLGNTGTRSAFF.

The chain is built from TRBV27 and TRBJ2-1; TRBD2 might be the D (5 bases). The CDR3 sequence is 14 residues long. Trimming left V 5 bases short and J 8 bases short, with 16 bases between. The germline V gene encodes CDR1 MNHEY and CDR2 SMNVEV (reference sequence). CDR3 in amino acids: CASSPTGFWDEQFF. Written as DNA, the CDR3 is TGTGCCAGCAGTCCAACGGGATTCTGGGATGAGCAGTTCTTC.

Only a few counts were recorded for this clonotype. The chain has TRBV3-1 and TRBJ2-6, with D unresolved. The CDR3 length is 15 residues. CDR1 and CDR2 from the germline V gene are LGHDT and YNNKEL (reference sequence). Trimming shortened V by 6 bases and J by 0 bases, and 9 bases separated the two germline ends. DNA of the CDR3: TGTGCCAGCAGTCTGACAACCTCTGGGGCCAACGTCCTGACTTTC. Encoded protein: CASSLTTSGANVLTF.

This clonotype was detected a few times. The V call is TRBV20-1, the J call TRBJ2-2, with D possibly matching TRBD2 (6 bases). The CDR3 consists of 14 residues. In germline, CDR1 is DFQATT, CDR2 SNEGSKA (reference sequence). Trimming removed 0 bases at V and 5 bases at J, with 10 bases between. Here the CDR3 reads CSARDIAGTGELFF. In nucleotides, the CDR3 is TGCAGTGCTAGAGATATTGCGGGAACCGGGGAGCTGTTTTTT.

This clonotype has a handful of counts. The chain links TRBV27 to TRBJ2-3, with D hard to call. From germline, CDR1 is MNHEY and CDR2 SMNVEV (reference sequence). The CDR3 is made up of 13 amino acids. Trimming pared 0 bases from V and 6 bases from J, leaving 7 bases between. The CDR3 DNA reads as TGTGCCAGCAGTTTATCAGGGTTCGATACGCAGTATTTT. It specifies CASSLSGFDTQYF.

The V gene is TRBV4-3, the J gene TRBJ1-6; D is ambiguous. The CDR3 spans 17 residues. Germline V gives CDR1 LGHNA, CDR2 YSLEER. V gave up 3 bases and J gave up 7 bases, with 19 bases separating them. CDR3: CASSQDKIGIANSPLHF. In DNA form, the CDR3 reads TGCGCCAGCAGCCAGGATAAGATTGGTATAGCGAATTCACCCCTCCACTTT.

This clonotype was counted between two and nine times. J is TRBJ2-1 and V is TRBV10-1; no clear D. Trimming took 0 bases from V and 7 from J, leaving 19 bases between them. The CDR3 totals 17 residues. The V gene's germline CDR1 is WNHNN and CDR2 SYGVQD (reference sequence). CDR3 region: CASSESRLEEFPNEQFF. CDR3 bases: TGCGCCAGCAGTGAGTCGAGGCTCGAAGAGTTTCCGAATGAGCAGTTCTTC.

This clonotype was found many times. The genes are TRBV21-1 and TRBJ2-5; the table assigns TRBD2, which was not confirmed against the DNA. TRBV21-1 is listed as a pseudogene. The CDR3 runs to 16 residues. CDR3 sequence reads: CASSKGTSGFQETQYF. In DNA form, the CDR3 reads TGTGCCAGCAGCAAGGGGACTAGCGGTTTTCAAGAGACCCAGTACTTC.

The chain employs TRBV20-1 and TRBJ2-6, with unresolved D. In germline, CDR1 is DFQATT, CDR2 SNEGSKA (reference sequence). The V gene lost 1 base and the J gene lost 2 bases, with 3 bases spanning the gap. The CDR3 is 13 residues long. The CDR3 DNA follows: TGCAGTGCTAGAGTGCCTGGGGCCAACGTCCTGACTTTC. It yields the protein CSARVPGANVLTF.

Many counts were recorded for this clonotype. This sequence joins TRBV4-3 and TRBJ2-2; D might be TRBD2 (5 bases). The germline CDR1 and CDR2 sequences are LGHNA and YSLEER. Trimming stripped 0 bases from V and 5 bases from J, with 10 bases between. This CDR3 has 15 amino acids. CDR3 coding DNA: TGCGCCAGCAGCCAAGAAGGAGGAGGAACCGGGGAGCTGTTTTTT. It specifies CASSQEGGGTGELFF.

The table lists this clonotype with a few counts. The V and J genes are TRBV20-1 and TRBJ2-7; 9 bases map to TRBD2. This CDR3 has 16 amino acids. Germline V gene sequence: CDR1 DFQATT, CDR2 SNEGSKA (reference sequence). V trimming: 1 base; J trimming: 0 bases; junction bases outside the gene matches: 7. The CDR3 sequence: CSARVYSGGVSYEQYF. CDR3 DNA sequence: TGCAGTGCTAGAGTCTATAGCGGGGGAGTCTCCTACGAGCAGTACTTC.

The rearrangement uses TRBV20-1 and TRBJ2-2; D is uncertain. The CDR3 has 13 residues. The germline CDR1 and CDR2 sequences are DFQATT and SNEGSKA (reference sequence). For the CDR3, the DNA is TGCGGTGGTTCGCAGTCGAACACCGGGGAGCTGTTTTTT. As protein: CGGSQSNTGELFF.

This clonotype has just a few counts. The chain's CDR3 is CASNPTGTKDDEQYF. The CDR3 nucleotides are TGTGCCAGCAACCCCACCGGGACGAAAGACGACGAGCAGTACTTC. V is TRBV6-1 and J is TRBJ2-7; D tentatively fits TRBD1 or TRBD2 (5 bases each). Trimming took off 7 bases at V and 5 bases at J, with 21 bases between the two ends. CDR3 size: 15 residues. In germline, CDR1 is MNHNS, CDR2 SASEGT.

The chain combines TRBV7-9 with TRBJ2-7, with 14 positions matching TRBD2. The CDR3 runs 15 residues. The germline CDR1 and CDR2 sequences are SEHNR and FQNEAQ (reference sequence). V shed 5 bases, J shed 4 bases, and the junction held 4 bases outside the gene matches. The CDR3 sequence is CASSTGTSGGYEQYF. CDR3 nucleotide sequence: TGTGCCAGCAGCACCGGGACTAGCGGGGGTTACGAGCAGTACTTC.

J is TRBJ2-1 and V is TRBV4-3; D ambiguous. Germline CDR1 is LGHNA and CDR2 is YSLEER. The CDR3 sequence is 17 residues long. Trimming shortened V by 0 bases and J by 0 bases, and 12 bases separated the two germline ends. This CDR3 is CASSQDISLSSYNEQFF. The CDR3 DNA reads TGCGCCAGCAGCCAAGATATATCCCTGAGCTCCTACAATGAGCAGTTCTTC.